Listed below are T cell receptor beta chains from one sample, sequenced in a study of cytomegalovirus exposure and HLA in healthy donors. The table came from immunoSEQ multiplex PCR; TCRdb's copy has only in-frame clones and leaves some out. Among 150,000 to 200,000 clones listed, about 85% were seen once. Sequencing was performed on PBMCs. The receptors derive from a man between 18 and 29 years old in good health and CMV-seronegative. The CDR3 runs from the conserved cysteine through the conserved F or W. D genes are given only for firm matches. Clone sizes are given selectively: once, few, many, or a class where the clone is expanded.

>TRBJ1-4|few|TRBV7-6|NA
CASSSEDSLNEKLFF
TGTGCCAGCAGTTCGGAGGACAGCCTTAATGAAAAACTGTTTTTT
>TRBJ2-3|few|TRBV6-5|TRBD2
CASSSWTSGSTDTQYF
TGTGCCAGCAGTTCCTGGACTAGCGGGAGCACAGATACGCAGTATTTT
>TRBJ1-1|once|TRBV13|TRBD1
CASSETGLLEDTEAFF
TGTGCCAGCAGCGAGACAGGGTTGCTCGAGGACACTGAAGCTTTCTTT
>TRBJ1-6|few|TRBV7-2|NA
CASSQSGGTGIGSPLHF
TGTGCCAGCAGCCAAAGTGGGGGGACTGGGATTGGTTCACCCCTCCACTTT
>TRBJ2-1|once|TRBV27|TRBD1
CASSLDRVDNEQFF
TGTGCCAGCAGTCTAGACAGGGTCGACAATGAGCAGTTCTTC
>TRBJ1-2|NA|TRBV6-1|TRBD1
CASSERQGKGYTF
TGTGCCAGCAGTGAAAGACAGGGGAAGGGCTACACCTTC
>TRBJ1-2|NA|TRBV9|TRBD1
CASSVASGGDYGYTF
TGTGCCAGCAGCGTAGCGTCAGGGGGCGATTATGGCTACACCTTC
>TRBJ1-4|once|TRBV6-5|NA
CASSYSTWGEKLFF
TGTGCCAGCAGTTACTCGACTTGGGGCGAAAAACTGTTTTTT
>TRBJ1-2|NA|TRBV4-1|TRBD1
CASSEGQAYGYTF
TGCGCCAGCAGCGAGGGACAGGCCTATGGCTACACCTTC
>TRBJ2-3|NA|TRBV7-9|TRBD1
CASSYGQGGGTDTQYF
TGTGCCAGCAGCTACGGACAGGGGGGGGGTACAGATACGCAGTATTTT
>TRBJ2-3|NA|TRBV9|TRBD1
CASSPRGQGSRTDTQYF
TGTGCCAGCAGCCCCCGGGGACAGGGGAGTCGCACAGATACGCAGTATTTT